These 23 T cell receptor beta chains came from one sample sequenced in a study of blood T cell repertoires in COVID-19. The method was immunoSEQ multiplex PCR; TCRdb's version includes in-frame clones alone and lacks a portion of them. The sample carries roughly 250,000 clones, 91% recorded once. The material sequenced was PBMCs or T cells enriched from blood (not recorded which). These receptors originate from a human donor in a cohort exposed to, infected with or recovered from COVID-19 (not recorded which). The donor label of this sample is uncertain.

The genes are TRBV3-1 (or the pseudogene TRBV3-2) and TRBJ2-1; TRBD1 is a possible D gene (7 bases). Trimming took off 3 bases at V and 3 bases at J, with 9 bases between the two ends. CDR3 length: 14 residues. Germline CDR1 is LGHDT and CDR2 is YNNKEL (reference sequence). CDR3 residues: CASSHQGGYNEQFF. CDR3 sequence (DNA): TGTGCCAGCAGCCACCAGGGGGGCTACAATGAGCAGTTCTTC.

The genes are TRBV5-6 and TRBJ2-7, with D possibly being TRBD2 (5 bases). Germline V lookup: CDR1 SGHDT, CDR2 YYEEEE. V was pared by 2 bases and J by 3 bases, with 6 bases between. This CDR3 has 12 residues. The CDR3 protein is CASSFGVYEQYF. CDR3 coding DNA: TGTGCCAGCAGCTTCGGGGTCTACGAGCAGTACTTC.

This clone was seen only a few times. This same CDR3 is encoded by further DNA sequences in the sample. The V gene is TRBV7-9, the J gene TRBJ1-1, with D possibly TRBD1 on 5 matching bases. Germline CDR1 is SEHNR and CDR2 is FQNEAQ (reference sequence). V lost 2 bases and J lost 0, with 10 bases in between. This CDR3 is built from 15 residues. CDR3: CASSLTGAMNTEAFF. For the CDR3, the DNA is TGTGCCAGCAGCTTAACAGGAGCCATGAACACTGAAGCTTTCTTT.

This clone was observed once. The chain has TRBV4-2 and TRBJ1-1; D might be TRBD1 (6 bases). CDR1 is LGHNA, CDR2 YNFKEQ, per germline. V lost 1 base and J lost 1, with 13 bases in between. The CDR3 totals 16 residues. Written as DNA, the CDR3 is TGTGCCAGCAGCCAAGCCCTAGGACAGCAGAACACTGAAGCTTTCTTT. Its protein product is CASSQALGQQNTEAFF.

The CDR3 spells CASSKRQWSSGNTIYF. The CDR3 DNA reads as TGCGCCAGCAGCAAAAGACAGTGGAGCTCTGGAAACACCATATATTTT. This chain links TRBV4-3 with TRBJ1-3, with D possibly being TRBD1 (5 bases). Germline loops: CDR1 LGHNA, CDR2 YSLEER. The CDR3 totals 16 residues. Trimming shortened V by 5 bases and J by 0 bases, and 14 bases separated the two germline ends.

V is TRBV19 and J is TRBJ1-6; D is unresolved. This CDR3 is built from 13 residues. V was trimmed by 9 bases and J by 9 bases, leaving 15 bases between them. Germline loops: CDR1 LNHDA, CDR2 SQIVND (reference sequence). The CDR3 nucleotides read TGTGCCAGCCGGGTCTCCCGGGGTTCACCCCTCCACTTT. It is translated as CASRVSRGSPLHF. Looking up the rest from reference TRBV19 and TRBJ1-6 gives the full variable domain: DGGITQSPKYLFRKEGQNVTLSCEQNLNHDAMYWYRQDPGQGLRLIYYSQIVNDFQKGDIAEGYSVSREKKESFPLTVTSAQKNPTAFYLCASRVSRGSPLHFGNGTRLTVT.

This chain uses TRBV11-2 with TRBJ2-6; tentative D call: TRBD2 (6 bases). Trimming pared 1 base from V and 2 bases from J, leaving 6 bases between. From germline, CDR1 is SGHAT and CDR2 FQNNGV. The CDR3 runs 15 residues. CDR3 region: CASSLGGAGANVLTF. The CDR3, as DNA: TGTGCCAGCAGCTTAGGGGGGGCTGGGGCCAACGTCCTGACTTTC.

The CDR3, as DNA: TGCGCCAGCAGCTTGACCGGGGATCGCACAGATACGCAGTATTTT. Translating gives CASSLTGDRTDTQYF. The V and J genes are TRBV5-1 and TRBJ2-3; D perhaps matches TRBD2 (5 bases). The CDR3 is 15 residues long. The germline CDR1 and CDR2 sequences are SGHRS and YFSETQ. The V end was cut by 1 base, the J end by 1 base, with 10 bases between.

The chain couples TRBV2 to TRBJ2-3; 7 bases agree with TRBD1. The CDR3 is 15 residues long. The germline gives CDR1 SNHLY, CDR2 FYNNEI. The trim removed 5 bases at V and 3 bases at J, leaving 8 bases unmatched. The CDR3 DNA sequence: TGTGCCAGCAGTTCCCAGGGGGTAGGGACAGATACGCAGTATTTT. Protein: CASSSQGVGTDTQYF.

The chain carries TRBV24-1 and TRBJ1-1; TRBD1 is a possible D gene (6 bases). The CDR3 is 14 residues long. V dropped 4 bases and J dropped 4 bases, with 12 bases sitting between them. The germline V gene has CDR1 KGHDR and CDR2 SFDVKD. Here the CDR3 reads CATSEGRGGTEAFF. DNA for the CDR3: TGTGCCACCAGTGAGGGCAGGGGTGGCACTGAAGCTTTCTTT.

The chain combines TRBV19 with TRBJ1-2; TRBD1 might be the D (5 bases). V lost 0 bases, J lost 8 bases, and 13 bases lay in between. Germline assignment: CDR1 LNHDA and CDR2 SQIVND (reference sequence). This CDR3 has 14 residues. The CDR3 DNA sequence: TGTGCCAGTAGTATAGATGGGGGGACCGTCGGCTACACCTTC. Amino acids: CASSIDGGTVGYTF.

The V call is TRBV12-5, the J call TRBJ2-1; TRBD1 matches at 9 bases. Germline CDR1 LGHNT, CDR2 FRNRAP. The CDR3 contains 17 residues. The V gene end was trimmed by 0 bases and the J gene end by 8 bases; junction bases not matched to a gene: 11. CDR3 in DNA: TGTGCTAGTGGTTTGGTACCCCTTGAGGGACAGGGCTATGAGCAGTTCTTC. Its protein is CASGLVPLEGQGYEQFF.

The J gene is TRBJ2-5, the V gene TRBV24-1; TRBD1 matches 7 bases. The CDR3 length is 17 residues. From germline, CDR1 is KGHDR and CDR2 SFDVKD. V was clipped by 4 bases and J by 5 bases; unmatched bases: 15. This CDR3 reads CATSETRTGVISETQYF. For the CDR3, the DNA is TGTGCCACCAGTGAGACTCGTACAGGGGTCATTTCCGAGACCCAGTACTTC.

CDR3 sequence (DNA): TGTGCCAGCAGCCGCGGGTCAGGGGGCATCACCGGGGAGCTGTTTTTT. This gives the protein CASSRGSGGITGELFF. V usage is TRBV11-2 and J usage is TRBJ2-2, with TRBD1 matching over 8 bases. Germline CDR1 is SGHAT and CDR2 is FQNNGV. The J segment lost 4 bases and the V segment lost 5 bases, leaving 9 bases of the junction unmatched. This CDR3 comprises 16 residues.

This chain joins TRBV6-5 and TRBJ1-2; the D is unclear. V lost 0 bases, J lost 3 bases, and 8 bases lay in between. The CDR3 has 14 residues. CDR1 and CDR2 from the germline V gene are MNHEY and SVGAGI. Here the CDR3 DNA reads TGTGCCAGCAGTTACTCGGAGGGCGACTATGGCTACACCTTC. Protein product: CASSYSEGDYGYTF.

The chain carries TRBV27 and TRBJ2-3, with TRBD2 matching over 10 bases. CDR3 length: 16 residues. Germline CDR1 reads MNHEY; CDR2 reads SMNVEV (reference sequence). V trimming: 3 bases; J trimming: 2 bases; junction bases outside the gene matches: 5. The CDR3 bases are TGTGCCAGCAGTTTCAGTAGCGGGGGGTCCACAGATACGCAGTATTTT. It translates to CASSFSSGGSTDTQYF.

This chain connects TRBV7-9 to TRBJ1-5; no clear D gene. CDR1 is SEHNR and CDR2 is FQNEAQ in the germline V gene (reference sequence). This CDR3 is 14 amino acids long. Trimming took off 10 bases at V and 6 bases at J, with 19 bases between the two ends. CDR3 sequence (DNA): TGTGCCACCCGTAAGAGAGAGGCTGGTCAGCCCCAGCATTTT. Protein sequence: CATRKREAGQPQHF.

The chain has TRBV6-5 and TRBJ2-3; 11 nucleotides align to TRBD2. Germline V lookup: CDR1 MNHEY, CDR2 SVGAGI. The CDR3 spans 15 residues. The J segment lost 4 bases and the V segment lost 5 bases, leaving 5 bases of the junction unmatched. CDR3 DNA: TGTGCCAGCAGTCCTACTAGCGGGGGCGCAGATACGCAGTATTTT. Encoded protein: CASSPTSGGADTQYF.

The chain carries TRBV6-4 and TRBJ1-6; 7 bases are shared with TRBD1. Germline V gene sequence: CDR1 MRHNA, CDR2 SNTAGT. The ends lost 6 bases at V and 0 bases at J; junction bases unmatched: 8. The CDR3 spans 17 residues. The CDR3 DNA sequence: TGTGCCAGCAGCCCGGGACAGCGGAGCTCCTATAATTCACCCCTCCACTTT. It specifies CASSPGQRSSYNSPLHF.

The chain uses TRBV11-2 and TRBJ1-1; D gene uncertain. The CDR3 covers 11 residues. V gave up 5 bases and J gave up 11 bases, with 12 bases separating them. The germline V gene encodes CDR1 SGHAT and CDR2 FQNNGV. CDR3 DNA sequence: TGTGCCAGCAGCCCTCCGTTAATGGCTTTCTTT. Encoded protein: CASSPPLMAFF.

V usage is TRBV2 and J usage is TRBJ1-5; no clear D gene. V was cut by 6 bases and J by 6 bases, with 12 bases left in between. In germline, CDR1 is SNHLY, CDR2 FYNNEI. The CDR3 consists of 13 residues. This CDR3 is CASRSEGGQPQHF. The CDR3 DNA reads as TGTGCCAGCAGGAGCGAGGGAGGTCAGCCCCAGCATTTT.

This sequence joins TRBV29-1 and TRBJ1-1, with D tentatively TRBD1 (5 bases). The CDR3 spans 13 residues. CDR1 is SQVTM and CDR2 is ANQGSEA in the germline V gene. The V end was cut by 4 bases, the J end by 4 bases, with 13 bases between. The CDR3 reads CSVVQGTGTEAFF. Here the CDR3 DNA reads TGCAGCGTTGTGCAGGGTACGGGCACTGAAGCTTTCTTT.

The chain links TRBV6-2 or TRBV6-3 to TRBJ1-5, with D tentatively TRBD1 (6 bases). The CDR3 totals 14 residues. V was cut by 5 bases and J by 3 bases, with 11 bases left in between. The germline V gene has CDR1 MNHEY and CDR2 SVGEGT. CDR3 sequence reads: CASSETGPNQPQHF. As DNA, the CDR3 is TGTGCCAGCAGTGAGACAGGACCCAATCAGCCCCAGCATTTT.